This T cell receptor (beta chain) comes out of a study of blood T cell repertoires in COVID-19. About the study: Acute and convalescent COVID-19 specimens originated in the United States, Italy and Spain. Sources were T cells, B-cell-depleted T cells, or PBMCs; the material itself was cDNA or gDNA.

In the study's own analysis: Using reference gene primer amplification, nucleated cell counts were estimated. Profiling relied on immunoSEQ multiplex PCR, and the TCRdb table lists in-frame clones only, not all of them. The D gene and trimming were derived from the DNA, and the V and J assignments and clone size from that table. The data contain 50,000 or so clones, about 76% of them seen just once; the ten biggest clones take up around a fifth. Germline V gene data show CDR1 as SGHDT and CDR2 as YYEEEE. The CDR3 is made up of 15 amino acids. V was cut by 5 bases and J by 4 bases, with 18 bases left in between.

The sequence was collected from a human donor with active or convalescent COVID-19. The donor label of this sample is uncertain. Sequenced: peripheral blood. The J gene is TRBJ1-2, the V gene TRBV5-6; no firm D call. The CDR3 DNA reads as TGTGCCAGCAGGGACGGGATTTATGAGAGCTATGGCTACACCTTC. It codes for CASRDGIYESYGYTF.